This TCR beta chain was sequenced in a study of PD-1 blockade in classical Hodgkin lymphoma. As for the study in general: Administration of nivolumab to patients was at 3 mg/kg intravenously every 2 weeks. General observations from the study: Still unresolved is the cause of the repertoire differences, which may be disease activity or prior therapy. Baseline TCR diversity was reportedly lower in newly diagnosed patients than in healthy donors. It was reported as lower still in relapsed/refractory patients. TCR diversity rose significantly by C4D1 in CD4+ but not CD8+ cells.

CDR3 length equals 17 residues. Sequencing was performed with immunoSEQ multiplex PCR; in TCRdb, only in-frame clones are kept and a portion is missing. The sample consists of around 2,000 clones, about 80% of them appearing once. Every patient was affected by relapse after autologous stem cell transplantation, while exposure to brentuximab vedotin was not uniform. CD8+ T cells were isolated from thawed PBMCs by magnetic negative selection. In regard to this clone: Its antigen remains unknown.

The material sequenced was CD8+ T cells from blood, taken at baseline. This chain connects TRBV12-2 to TRBJ2-6; the tabulated D call, TRBD1, remains unverified against the DNA. TRBV12-2 corresponds to a pseudogene. The source is a human donor with classical Hodgkin lymphoma. The CDR3 nucleotides read TGTGCAAGTCGCATGATCGACACACAAAGTCGGGCCAACGTCCTGACTTTC. It yields the protein CASRMIDTQSRANVLTF.